The present T cell receptor (beta chain) was sequenced within a study of shared clonotypes between healthy human individuals. Study-wide findings and caveats: Large sequencing depth failed to make sorted-subset sequencing complete, rarefaction showed. Clonotype sharing among donors likely depends on sequencing depth.

Authors' methods: ImmunoSEQ supplied junction-only sequences lacking quality scores, so filtering was different. TCRdb's copy holds only in-frame clones and misses some; the assay was immunoSEQ multiplex PCR. The DNA gave D and trimming, while V, J and clone size come from that table. The repertoire has about 2.3 million clones, approximately 95% of them found once; the top ten carry under 0.45%. Germline-derived CDR1 and CDR2 are MDHEN and SYDVKM. The CDR3 is made up of 16 amino acids. Trimming removed 7 bases at V and 0 bases at J, with 19 bases between. With respect to this clone: What it binds is not known.

The chain recombines TRBV28 with TRBJ2-7, with D possibly called TRBD1 or TRBD2 (6 bases each). Sequencing input: naive CD4+ T cells from PBMCs. Described subset: CD45RA+ positively selected. This TCR came from a man between 18 and 29 years old in good health. Some clones in this sample may be carry-over from other donors' samples. The CDR3 DNA reads as TGTGCCAGCACCGCATTTGGGGGGCCTAGCTCCTACGAGCAGTACTTC. Translated, it gives CASTAFGGPSSYEQYF.